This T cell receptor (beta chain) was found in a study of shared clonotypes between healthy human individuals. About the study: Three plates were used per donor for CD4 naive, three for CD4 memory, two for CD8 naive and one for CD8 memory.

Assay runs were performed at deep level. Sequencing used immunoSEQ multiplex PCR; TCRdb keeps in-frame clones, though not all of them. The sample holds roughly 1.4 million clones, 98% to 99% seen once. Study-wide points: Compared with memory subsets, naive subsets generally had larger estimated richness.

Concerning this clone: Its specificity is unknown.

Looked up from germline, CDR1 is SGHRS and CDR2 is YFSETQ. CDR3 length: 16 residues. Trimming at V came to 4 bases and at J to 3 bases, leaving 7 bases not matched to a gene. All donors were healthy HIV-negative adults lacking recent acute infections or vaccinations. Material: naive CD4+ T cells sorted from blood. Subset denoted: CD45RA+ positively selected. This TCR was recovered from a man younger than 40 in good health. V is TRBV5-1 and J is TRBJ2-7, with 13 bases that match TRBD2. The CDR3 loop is CASSRGTSGIIYEQYF. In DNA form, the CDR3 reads TGCGCCAGCAGCCGCGGGACTAGCGGGATTATCTACGAGCAGTACTTC.